Listed below are T cell receptor beta chains from one sample, sequenced in a study of T cells after yellow fever vaccination. Each CDR3 protein is one row after TCRdb ran MiXCR on the 5' RACE reads. Of approximately 130,000 distinct CDR3 sequences in the sample, nearly 15% were seen once. The sample in question was CD8+ T cells sorted from PBMCs, obtained 5 days after the yellow fever booster vaccination. These receptors were collected from a man aged 18 to 35 who received the YFV17D yellow fever vaccine. CDR3s leave out the opening cysteine and the closing phenylalanine or tryptophan. The D gene is left open where the match is weak.

D gene: .
V gene: TRBV5-4
J gene: TRBJ2-5
CDR3 protein: ASSPGGGLFQETQY

D gene: .
V gene: TRBV5-1
J gene: TRBJ1-4
CDR3 protein: ASSLKRDATNEKLF

D gene: .
V gene: TRBV4-3
J gene: TRBJ2-7
CDR3 protein: ASSSNRDEQY

D gene: .
V gene: TRBV7-2
J gene: TRBJ1-2
CDR3 protein: ASSLDFPGAGFYGYT

D gene: .
V gene: TRBV4-1
J gene: TRBJ1-3
CDR3 protein: ASSPDKGAGNTIY

D gene: .
V gene: TRBV7-9
J gene: TRBJ2-5
CDR3 protein: ASSFDPRGQETQY

D gene: TRBD2
V gene: TRBV6-1
J gene: TRBJ2-2
CDR3 protein: ASSRLAGVGELF

D gene: .
V gene: TRBV11-1
J gene: TRBJ2-5
CDR3 protein: ASSIRETQY

D gene: TRBD2
V gene: TRBV4-3
J gene: TRBJ2-5
CDR3 protein: ASSQDWGRDSGGETQY

D gene: .
V gene: TRBV20-1
J gene: TRBJ2-1
CDR3 protein: SARPTGLLYNEQF

D gene: .
V gene: TRBV15
J gene: TRBJ1-5
CDR3 protein: ATSRDLTAVKH